This T cell receptor (beta chain) is from a study of shared clonotypes between healthy human individuals (dated by TCRdb to about 2020). For the wider study: The cohort comprised two women and a few men aged 18 to 49 years. For each donor, CD4 naive and CD4 memory were each run on three plates, CD8 naive on two plates, and CD8 memory on one plate. Blood TCR repertoires of roughly 5 healthy adults were deeply sequenced to estimate repertoire size and the extent of clonotype sharing between individuals. To increase sequencing depth and limit assay-specific biases, different laboratories used diverse techniques to prepare libraries and sequence TCR repertoires. Each donor's leukapheresis produced roughly between roughly 0.85 and 9.5 billion PBMCs. Results and caveats for the whole study, not just this receptor: Based on pairwise subsampling, the degree of clonotype sharing among donors was expected to be affected by sequencing depth. Naive subsets generally had larger estimated clonotype richness than memory subsets. Rarefaction of sorted-subset datasets indicated incomplete sequencing despite the large sequencing depth. When a few donors were compared, the shared fraction of clonotypes was around 5% for naive CD4, approximately 3.5% for naive CD8, 2% to 2.5% for memory CD4, and less than 0.45% for memory CD8. Because the study included a small number of donors, the genetic and exposure-history diversity represented was limited. Clonotypes shared by all four sorted-subset donors showed higher generation probabilities than non-shared clonotypes. Sampling was limited to blood, and TCR repertoires in tissue likely differ from TCR repertoires in blood.

Using the deep immunoSEQ assay, multiplex PCR amplified TCR CDR3 regions from genomic DNA. For each cell subset, the extracted genomic DNA was distributed evenly across all wells of several immunoSEQ 96-well plates, and each plate served as one replicate. For sorted subsets, about 0.2 ug genomic DNA, equal to 25,000 to 35,000 T cell genomes, was loaded into each replicate PCR. Purified libraries were quantified with a Qubit 3.0 fluorometer, sized on a Bioanalyzer 2100, and re-quantified with the KAPA Library Quantification kit. Every immunoSEQ 96-well plate was sequenced on a separate single-read 150-cycle Illumina NextSeq 550 flow cell. Concerning the study's data processing: Because only junctional sequences without quality scores were contained in the immunoSEQ output, filtering matching that applied to full-length reads could not be performed. Sequences were annotated with PyIR, a Python wrapper for IgBLAST v1.9, using IMGT germline references to assign V/J genes and CDR3. Reads with weak V/J assignments (E-value above 1e-6), missing CDR3, stop codons, out-of-frame junctions, or ambiguous translated residues were removed. V3J clonotypes were defined as sequences sharing an identical inferred V gene, J gene, and CDR3 amino acid sequence. The percentage overlap between two repertoires was calculated by dividing the number of shared unique clonotypes by the size of the smaller repertoire. Richness of each repertoire was evaluated using RTK rarefaction, the Chao1 estimator, and Recon v2.1 estimates of unobserved clonotypes. For all TCRbeta clonotypes obtained by the gDNA method from four donors, generation probabilities were computed with OLGA. The table was pulled from immuneACCESS by TCRdb, which kept in-frame rearrangements only. Such tables lose some clones; where checked, under half of the loss comes from unresolved V genes, and the rest has no known cause. D and trimming come from the DNA, and the V and J calls and clone size come from that table. The sample records around 940,000 clones, 76% of which are singletons. The ten largest clones take up about 1.5% of the sample.

The donors were healthy, HIV-negative adults with no recently reported acute infections or vaccinations. All donors were Caucasian adults living in Nashville, Tennessee, USA. Magnetic negative selection was used to enrich CD4+ T cells, after which naive cells were positively selected on CD45RA and the negative fraction became the memory subset. Blood was obtained by leukapheresis, after which PBMCs were separated by Ficoll-Histopaque density gradient centrifugation and cryopreserved in liquid nitrogen vapor phase. Analytical flow cytometry was used to check the purity and quantity of every magnetically sorted T cell population. Genomic DNA was isolated from each sorted fraction and quantified by UV absorbance on a Nanodrop 2000c. The CDR3 goes from the cysteine to the phenylalanine over 16 residues. Of all the DNA, just the CDR3 is kept, 48 bases in frame from base 1. Deletion took 4 bases off V and 0 bases off J, with a span of 14 bases between the germline ends. Via the germline V gene, CDR1 is SNHLY and CDR2 FYNNEI.

On this clone itself: Its antigen specificity is not known. One base away there is no much larger clone; base qualities are not given.

The clonotype comes from a man aged 18 to 29 in good health. Sequenced sample: memory CD4+ T cells sorted from blood. The cell subset or site label on this specimen signifies: CD45RA-negative fraction. In this chain, TRBV2 is recombined with TRBJ2-3, with the D gene call left open. The CDR3 reads as follows: CASSVNRPSSTDTQYF. The DNA is TGTGCCAGCAGTGTGAACCGCCCTTCGAGCACAGATACGCAGTATTTT.